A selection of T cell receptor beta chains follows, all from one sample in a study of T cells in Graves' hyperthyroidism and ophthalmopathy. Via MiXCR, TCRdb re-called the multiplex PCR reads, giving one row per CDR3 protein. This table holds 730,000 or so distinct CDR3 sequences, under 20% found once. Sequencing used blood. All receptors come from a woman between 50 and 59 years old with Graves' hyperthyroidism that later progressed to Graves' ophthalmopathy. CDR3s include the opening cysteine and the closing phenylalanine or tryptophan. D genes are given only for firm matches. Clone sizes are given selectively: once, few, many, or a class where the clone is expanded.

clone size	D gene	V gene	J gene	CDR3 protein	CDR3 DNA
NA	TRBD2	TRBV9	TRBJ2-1	CASSVALAGANEQFF	TGTGCCAGCAGCGTAGCTCTAGCGGGGGCCAATGAGCAGTTCTTC
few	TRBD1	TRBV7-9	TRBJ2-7	CASSYEPGQQTYEQYF	TGTGCCAGCAGCTACGAGCCGGGACAGCAAACCTACGAGCAGTACTTC
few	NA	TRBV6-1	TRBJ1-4	CASRLRGSNEKLFF	TGTGCCAGCAGACTACGGGGATCTAATGAAAAACTGTTTTTT
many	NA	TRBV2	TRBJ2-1	CASSEFFANEQFF	TGTGCCAGCAGTGAATTTTTCGCAAATGAGCAGTTCTTC
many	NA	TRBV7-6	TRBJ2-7	CASSLFPGHSSYEQYF	TGTGCCAGCAGCTTATTCCCTGGACACAGCTCCTACGAGCAGTACTTC
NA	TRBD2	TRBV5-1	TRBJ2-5	CASSLEAAGGVRETQYF	TGCGCCAGCAGCTTGGAGGCAGCGGGGGGCGTCCGGGAGACCCAGTACTTC
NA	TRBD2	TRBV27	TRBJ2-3	CASSLRAGGIDTQYF	TGTGCCAGCAGTTTACGAGCGGGAGGGATAGATACGCAGTATTTT
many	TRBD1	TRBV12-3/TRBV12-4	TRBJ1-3	CASSRDRMAGNTIYF	TGTGCCAGCAGTAGGGACAGGATGGCTGGAAACACCATATATTTT
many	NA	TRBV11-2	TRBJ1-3	CASSLYRRNTIYF	TGTGCCAGCAGCTTATACAGGAGAAACACCATATATTTT
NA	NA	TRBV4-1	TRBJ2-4	CASSHPLGVAKNIQYF	TGCGCCAGCAGCCATCCTTTGGGAGTAGCCAAAAACATTCAGTACTTC
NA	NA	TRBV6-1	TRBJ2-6	CASSEGISGANVLTF	TGTGCCAGCAGTGAGGGGATCTCTGGGGCCAACGTCCTGACTTTC
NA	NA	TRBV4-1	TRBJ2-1	CASSQEGAGLVGEQFF	TGCGCCAGCAGCCAAGAGGGGGCTGGTCTCGTCGGTGAGCAGTTCTTC
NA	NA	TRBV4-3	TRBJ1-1	CASSQGRGETEAFF	TGCGCCAGCAGCCAAGGCAGGGGAGAGACTGAAGCTTTCTTT
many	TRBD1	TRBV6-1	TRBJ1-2	CASTSPRGHNYGYTF	TGTGCCAGCACCTCTCCGAGGGGGCATAACTATGGCTACACCTTC
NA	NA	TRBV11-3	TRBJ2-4	CASSKRVGEKNIQYF	TGTGCCAGCAGTAAACGGGTGGGAGAAAAAAACATTCAGTACTTC
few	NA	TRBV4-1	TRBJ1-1	CASSQEVGINTEAFF	TGCGCCAGCAGCCAAGAGGTGGGGATAAACACTGAAGCTTTCTTT